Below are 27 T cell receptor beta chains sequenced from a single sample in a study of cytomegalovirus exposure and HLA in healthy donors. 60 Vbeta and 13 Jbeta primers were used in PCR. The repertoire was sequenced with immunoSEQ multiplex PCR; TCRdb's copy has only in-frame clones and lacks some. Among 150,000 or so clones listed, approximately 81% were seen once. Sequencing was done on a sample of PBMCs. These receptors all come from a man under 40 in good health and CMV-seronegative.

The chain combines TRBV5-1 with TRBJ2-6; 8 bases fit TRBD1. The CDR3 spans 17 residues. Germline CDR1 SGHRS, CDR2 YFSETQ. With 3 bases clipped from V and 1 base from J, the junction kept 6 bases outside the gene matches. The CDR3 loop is CASSWTGSVSGANVLTF. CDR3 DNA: TGCGCCAGCAGCTGGACAGGGTCGGTTTCTGGGGCCAACGTCCTGACTTTC.

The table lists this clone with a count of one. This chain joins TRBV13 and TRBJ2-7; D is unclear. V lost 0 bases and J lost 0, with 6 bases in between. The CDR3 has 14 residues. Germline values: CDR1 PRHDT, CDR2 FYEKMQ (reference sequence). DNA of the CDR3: TGTGCCAGCAGCTTAGGACTCGTCTCCTACGAGCAGTACTTC. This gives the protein CASSLGLVSYEQYF.

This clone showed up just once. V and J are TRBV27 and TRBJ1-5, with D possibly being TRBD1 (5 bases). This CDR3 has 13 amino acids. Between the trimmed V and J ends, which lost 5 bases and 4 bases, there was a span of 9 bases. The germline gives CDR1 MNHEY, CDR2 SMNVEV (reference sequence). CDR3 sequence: CASSPDTNQPQHF. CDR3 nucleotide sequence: TGTGCCAGCAGTCCGGACACGAATCAGCCCCAGCATTTT.

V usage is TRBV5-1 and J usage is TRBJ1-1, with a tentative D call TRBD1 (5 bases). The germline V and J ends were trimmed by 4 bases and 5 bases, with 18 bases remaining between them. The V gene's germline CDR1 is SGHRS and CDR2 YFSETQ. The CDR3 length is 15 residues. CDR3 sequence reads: CASSVEGRAGTEAFF. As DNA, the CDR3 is TGCGCCAGCAGCGTCGAGGGGAGAGCGGGAACTGAAGCTTTCTTT.

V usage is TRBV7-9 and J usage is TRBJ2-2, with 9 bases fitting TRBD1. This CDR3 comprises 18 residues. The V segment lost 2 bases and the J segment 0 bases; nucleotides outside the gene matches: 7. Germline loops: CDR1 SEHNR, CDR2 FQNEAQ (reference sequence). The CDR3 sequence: CASSLLGTGRPNTGELFF. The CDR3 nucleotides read TGTGCCAGCAGCTTATTAGGGACAGGGCGCCCGAACACCGGGGAGCTGTTTTTT.

For the CDR3, the DNA is TGCAGCGCCCGAAACAGGGGGAGGGCCGGGGAGCTGTTTTTT. Amino acids: CSARNRGRAGELFF. The V call is TRBV29-1, the J call TRBJ2-2; weak D call: TRBD1 (8 bases). CDR1 is SQVTM, CDR2 ANQGSEA, per germline. This CDR3 spans 14 amino acids. V gave up 7 bases and J gave up 6 bases, with 18 bases separating them.

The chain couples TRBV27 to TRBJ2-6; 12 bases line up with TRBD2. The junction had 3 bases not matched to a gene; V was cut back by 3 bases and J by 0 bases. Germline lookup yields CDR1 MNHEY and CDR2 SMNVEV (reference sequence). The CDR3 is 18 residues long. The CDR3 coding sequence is TGTGCCAGCAGTTTCCTAGCGGGGGGGAGCTCTGGGGCCAACGTCCTGACTTTC. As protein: CASSFLAGGSSGANVLTF.

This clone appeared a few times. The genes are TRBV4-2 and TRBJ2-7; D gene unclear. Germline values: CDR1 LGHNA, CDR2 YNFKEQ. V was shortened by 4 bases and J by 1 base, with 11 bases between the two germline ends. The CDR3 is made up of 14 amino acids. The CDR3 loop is CASSPDRGSYEQYF. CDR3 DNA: TGTGCCAGCAGCCCAGACCGCGGATCCTACGAGCAGTACTTC.

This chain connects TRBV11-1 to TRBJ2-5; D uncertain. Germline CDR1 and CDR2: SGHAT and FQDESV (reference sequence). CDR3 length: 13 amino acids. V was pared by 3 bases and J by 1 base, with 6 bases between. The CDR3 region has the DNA TGTGCCAGCAGCTTTGGCAGCCAAGAGACCCAGTACTTC. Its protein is CASSFGSQETQYF.

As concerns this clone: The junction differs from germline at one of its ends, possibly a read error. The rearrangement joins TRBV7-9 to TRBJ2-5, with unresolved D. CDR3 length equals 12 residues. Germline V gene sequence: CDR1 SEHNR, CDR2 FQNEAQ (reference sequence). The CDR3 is CSSSFLEETQYF. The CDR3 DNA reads TGTTCCAGCAGCTTCCTAGAAGAGACCCAGTACTTC.

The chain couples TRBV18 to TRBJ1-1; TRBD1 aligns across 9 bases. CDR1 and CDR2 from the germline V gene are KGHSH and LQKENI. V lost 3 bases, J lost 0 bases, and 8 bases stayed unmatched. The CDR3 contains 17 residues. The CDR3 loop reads CASSPPGGQGLNTEAFF. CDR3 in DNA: TGTGCCAGCTCACCTCCTGGGGGACAGGGATTGAACACTGAAGCTTTCTTT.

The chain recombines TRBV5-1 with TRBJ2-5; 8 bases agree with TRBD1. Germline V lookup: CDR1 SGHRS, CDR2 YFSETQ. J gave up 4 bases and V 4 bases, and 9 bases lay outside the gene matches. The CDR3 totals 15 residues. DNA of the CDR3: TGCGCCAGCAGCCAGGACAGGGCGGTTTCAGAGACCCAGTACTTC. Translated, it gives CASSQDRAVSETQYF.

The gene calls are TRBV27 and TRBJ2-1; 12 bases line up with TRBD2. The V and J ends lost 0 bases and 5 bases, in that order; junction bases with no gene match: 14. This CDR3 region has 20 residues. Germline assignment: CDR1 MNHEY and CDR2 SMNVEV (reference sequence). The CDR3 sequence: CASSLSYWLAGGNSNNEQFF. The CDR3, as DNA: TGTGCCAGCAGTTTATCTTATTGGCTAGCGGGGGGGAATTCAAACAATGAGCAGTTCTTC.

CDR3 in amino acids: CASSLRSQGSSPLHF. The CDR3 region has the DNA TGTGCCAGCAGCTTAAGGAGCCAGGGGTCTTCACCCCTCCACTTT. The chain links TRBV11-2 to TRBJ1-6; weak D call: TRBD1 (6 bases). Germline-derived CDR1 and CDR2 are SGHAT and FQNNGV. The CDR3 is 15 residues long. With 2 bases removed from V and 9 bases from J, the gap between germline ends came to 14 bases.

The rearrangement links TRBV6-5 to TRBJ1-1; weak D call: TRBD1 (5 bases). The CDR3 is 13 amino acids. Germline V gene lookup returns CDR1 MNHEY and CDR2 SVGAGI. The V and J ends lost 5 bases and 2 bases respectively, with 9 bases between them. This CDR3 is CASSKGVNTEAFF. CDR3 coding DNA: TGTGCCAGCAGTAAAGGGGTTAACACTGAAGCTTTCTTT.

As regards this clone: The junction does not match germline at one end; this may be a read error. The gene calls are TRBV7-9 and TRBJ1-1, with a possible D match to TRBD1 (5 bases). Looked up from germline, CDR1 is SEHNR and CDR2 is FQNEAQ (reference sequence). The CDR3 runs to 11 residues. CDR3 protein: CSSSIQDKAFF. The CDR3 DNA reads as TGTTCCAGCAGCATACAGGATAAAGCTTTCTTT.

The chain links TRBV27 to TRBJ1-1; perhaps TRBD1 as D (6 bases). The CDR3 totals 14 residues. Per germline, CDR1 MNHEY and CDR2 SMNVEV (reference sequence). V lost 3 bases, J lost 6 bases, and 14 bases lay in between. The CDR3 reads CASSFLGAESEAFF. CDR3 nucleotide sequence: TGTGCCAGCAGTTTTCTGGGGGCAGAGTCTGAAGCTTTCTTT.

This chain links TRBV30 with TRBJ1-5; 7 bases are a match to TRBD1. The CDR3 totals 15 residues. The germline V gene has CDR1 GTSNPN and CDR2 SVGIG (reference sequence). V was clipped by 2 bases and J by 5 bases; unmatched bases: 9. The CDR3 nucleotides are TGTGCCTGGAGTAAGGGGACAGAAGGCTATCAGCCCCAGCATTTT. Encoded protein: CAWSKGTEGYQPQHF.

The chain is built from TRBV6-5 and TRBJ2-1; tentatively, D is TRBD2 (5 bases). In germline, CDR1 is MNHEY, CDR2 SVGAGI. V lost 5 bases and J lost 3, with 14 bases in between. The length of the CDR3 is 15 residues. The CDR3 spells CASSKDLSSYNEQFF. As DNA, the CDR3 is TGTGCCAGCAGTAAGGACTTATCCAGCTACAATGAGCAGTTCTTC.

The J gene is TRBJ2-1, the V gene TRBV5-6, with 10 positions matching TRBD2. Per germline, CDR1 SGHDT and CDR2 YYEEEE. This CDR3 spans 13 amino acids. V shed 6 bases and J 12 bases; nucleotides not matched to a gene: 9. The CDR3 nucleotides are TGTGCCAGCACGTCGGTAGCGGGAGGTTCGCAGTTCTTC. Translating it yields CASTSVAGGSQFF. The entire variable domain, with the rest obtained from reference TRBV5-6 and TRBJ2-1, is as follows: DAGVTQSPTHLIKTRGQQVTLRCSPKSGHDTVSWYQQALGQGPQFIFQYYEEEERQRGNFPDRFSGHQFPNYSSELNVNALLLGDSALYLCASTSVAGGSQFFGPGTRLTVL.

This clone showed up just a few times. The CDR3 DNA reads TGTGCCAGCAGCTTAGCCGGGGGGAAGTATGGCTACACCTTC. Its translation: CASSLAGGKYGYTF. This chain connects TRBV7-6 to TRBJ1-2; TRBD1 might be the D (5 bases). This CDR3 spans 14 amino acids. The germline V gene encodes CDR1 SGHVS and CDR2 FNYEAQ. Trimming took 0 bases from V and 5 from J, leaving 10 bases between them.

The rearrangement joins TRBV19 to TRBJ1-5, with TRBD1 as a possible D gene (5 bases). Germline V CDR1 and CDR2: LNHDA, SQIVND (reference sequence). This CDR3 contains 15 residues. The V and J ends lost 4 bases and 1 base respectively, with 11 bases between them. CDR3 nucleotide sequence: TGTGCCAGTAGTAAGGGACGGGGGAGCAATCAGCCCCAGCATTTT. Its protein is CASSKGRGSNQPQHF.

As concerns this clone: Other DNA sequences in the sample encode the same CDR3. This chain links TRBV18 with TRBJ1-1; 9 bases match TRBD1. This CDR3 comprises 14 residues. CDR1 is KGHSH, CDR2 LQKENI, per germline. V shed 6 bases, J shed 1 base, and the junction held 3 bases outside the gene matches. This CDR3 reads CASSLGQGNTEAFF. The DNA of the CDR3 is TGTGCCAGCTCCCTGGGACAGGGGAACACTGAAGCTTTCTTT.

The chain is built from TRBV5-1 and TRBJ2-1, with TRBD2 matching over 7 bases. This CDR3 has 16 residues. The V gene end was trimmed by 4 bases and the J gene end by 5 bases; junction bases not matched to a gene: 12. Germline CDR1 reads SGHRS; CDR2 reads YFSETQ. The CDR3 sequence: CASSKDILAVNNEQFF. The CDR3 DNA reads TGCGCCAGCAGCAAGGATATTCTAGCGGTTAACAATGAGCAGTTCTTC.

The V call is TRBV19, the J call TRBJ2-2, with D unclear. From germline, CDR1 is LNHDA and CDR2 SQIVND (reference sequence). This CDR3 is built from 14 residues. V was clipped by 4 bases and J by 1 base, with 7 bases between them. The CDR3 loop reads CASSKNRNTGELFF. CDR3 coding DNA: TGTGCCAGTAGTAAGAACAGGAACACCGGGGAGCTGTTTTTT.

In DNA, the CDR3 is TGTGCCAGCAGCTTAGTAAGCCGCATTGAAGCTTTCTTT. Translating it yields CASSLVSRIEAFF. The chain combines TRBV7-9 with TRBJ1-1; D is undetermined. V shed 1 base and J shed 7 bases, with 10 bases lying between them. This CDR3 has 13 amino acids. CDR1 and CDR2 from the germline V gene are SEHNR and FQNEAQ (reference sequence).

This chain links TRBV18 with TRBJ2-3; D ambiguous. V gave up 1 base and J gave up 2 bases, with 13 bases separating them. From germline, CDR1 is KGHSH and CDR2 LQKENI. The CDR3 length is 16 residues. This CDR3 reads CASSPLTAPYTDTQYF. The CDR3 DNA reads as TGTGCCAGCTCACCACTCACAGCACCCTACACAGATACGCAGTATTTT.